Below are 27 T cell receptor beta chains sequenced from a single sample in a study of shared clonotypes between healthy human individuals. The repertoire was sequenced with immunoSEQ multiplex PCR; TCRdb's copy has only in-frame clones and lacks some. The repertoire holds millions of clones, with around nine tenths as singletons. The sequenced material came from naive CD4+ T cells sorted from blood. Subset in this sample: CD45RA+ positively selected. These receptors came from a man younger than 35 in good health.

Only one count was recorded for this clone. The chain links TRBV28 to TRBJ1-2, with 9 bases fitting TRBD1. This CDR3 region has 15 residues. J lost 8 bases, V lost 3 bases, and 10 bases had no gene match. The germline CDR1 and CDR2 sequences are MDHEN and SYDVKM. In nucleotides, the CDR3 is TGTGCCAGCAGTTTTTGGGACAGGGAGGGGGAGGGCTACACCTTC. Translating gives CASSFWDREGEGYTF.

The count of this clone is one. V gene TRBV2 combines with J gene TRBJ2-3, with 10 bases identical to TRBD2. The J segment lost 1 base and the V segment lost 4 bases, leaving 8 bases of the junction unmatched. Germline V gene sequence: CDR1 SNHLY, CDR2 FYNNEI. The CDR3 length is 17 residues. The CDR3 spells CASSALAGVWGTDTQYF. CDR3 coding DNA: TGTGCCAGCAGTGCCCTAGCGGGAGTATGGGGCACAGATACGCAGTATTTT.

The V and J genes are TRBV7-9 and TRBJ2-7, with no clear D. Looked up from germline, CDR1 is SEHNR and CDR2 is FQNEAQ (reference sequence). The CDR3 contains 13 residues. V was pared by 2 bases and J by 2 bases, with 7 bases between. CDR3 nucleotide sequence: TGTGCCAGCAGCTTATATCTTGCCTACGAGCAGTACTTC. As protein: CASSLYLAYEQYF.

V usage is TRBV9 and J usage is TRBJ2-3; D unresolved. CDR1 SGDLS and CDR2 YYNGEE come from the germline V gene. V was clipped by 2 bases and J by 2 bases, with 9 bases between them. The length of the CDR3 is 14 residues. The CDR3, as DNA: TGTGCCAGCAGCGTCACCGGGTCCACAGATACGCAGTATTTT. Translated, it gives CASSVTGSTDTQYF.

V gene TRBV5-5 combines with J gene TRBJ2-2, with D perhaps TRBD2 (5 bases). The germline V gene encodes CDR1 SGHKS and CDR2 YYEKEE (reference sequence). The CDR3 runs 15 residues. V lost 4 bases and J 8 bases, leaving 18 bases between the germline ends. CDR3 region: CASSPSLHPWGELFF. The CDR3 nucleotides read TGTGCCAGCAGCCCTAGCCTACACCCTTGGGGGGAGCTGTTTTTT.

The genes are TRBV6-1 and TRBJ1-4; TRBD1 matches 8 bases. There are 15 residues in the CDR3. V gave up 5 bases and J gave up 4 bases; unmatched junction bases: 6. Germline V gene lookup returns CDR1 MNHNS and CDR2 SASEGT. Here the CDR3 reads CASSPWTGINEKLFF. CDR3 DNA: TGTGCCAGCAGTCCGTGGACAGGGATTAATGAAAAACTGTTTTTT.

The chain's CDR3 is CASSPRLTGSGTDTQYF. In DNA, the CDR3 is TGTGCCAGCAGCCCCCGTCTGACAGGGTCCGGCACAGATACGCAGTATTTT. The gene calls are TRBV27 and TRBJ2-3, with TRBD1 identical over 7 bases. Germline CDR1 and CDR2: MNHEY and SMNVEV (reference sequence). J lost 1 base, V lost 6 bases, and 13 bases had no gene match. The CDR3 has 17 amino acids.

This chain links TRBV7-2 with TRBJ1-4; a weak D match, TRBD1 (5 bases). Germline values: CDR1 SGHTA, CDR2 FQGNSA. The CDR3 is 15 residues long. With 0 bases removed from V and 4 bases from J, the gap between germline ends came to 9 bases. The CDR3 is CASSLAGALNEKLFF. DNA for the CDR3: TGTGCCAGCAGCTTAGCAGGGGCCCTTAATGAAAAACTGTTTTTT.

This clone was counted once. J is TRBJ2-5 and V is TRBV2; 10 bases line up with TRBD2. The CDR3 has 15 amino acids. In germline, CDR1 is SNHLY, CDR2 FYNNEI. With 7 bases clipped from V and 5 bases from J, the junction kept 10 bases outside the gene matches. The DNA for the CDR3 is TGTGCCAGCATTTCGAGACTAGCGGGTGGGGAGACCCAGTACTTC. It encodes CASISRLAGGETQYF.

The chain is built from TRBV5-4 and TRBJ2-7; D remains unclear. CDR1 and CDR2 from the germline V gene are SGHNT and YYREEE (reference sequence). The germline V and J ends were trimmed by 7 bases and 3 bases, with 17 bases remaining between them. The CDR3 contains 14 residues. Written as DNA, the CDR3 is TGTGCCAGCGGAATGCCGGGCCGAAACTACGAGCAGTACTTC. Residues: CASGMPGRNYEQYF.

The chain employs TRBV7-6 and TRBJ1-4; TRBD1 might be the D (5 bases). The V end lost 1 base, the J end lost 0 bases, and 18 bases lay between the germline ends. The CDR3 sequence is 19 residues long. Germline V gives CDR1 SGHVS, CDR2 FNYEAQ. In DNA, the CDR3 is TGTGCCAGCAGCTTAGAGTACCAGGGCCTGAGGGCAACTAATGAAAAACTGTTTTTT. It encodes CASSLEYQGLRATNEKLFF.

V and J are TRBV5-4 and TRBJ1-2, with D possibly TRBD1 on 6 matching bases. This CDR3 spans 14 amino acids. V was clipped by 1 base and J by 4 bases, with 11 bases between them. Germline V lookup: CDR1 SGHNT, CDR2 YYREEE (reference sequence). The CDR3 region has the DNA TGTGCCAGCAGCTTGCTACAGGGAAGCTATGGCTACACCTTC. Its protein product is CASSLLQGSYGYTF.

J is TRBJ2-2 and V is TRBV7-2; 11 bases align to TRBD1. From germline, CDR1 is SGHTA and CDR2 FQGNSA. CDR3 length: 15 residues. V shed 5 bases, J shed 6 bases, and the junction held 5 bases outside the gene matches. CDR3 sequence reads: CASSKDRGPAGELFF. CDR3 coding DNA: TGTGCCAGCAGCAAGGACAGGGGGCCGGCCGGGGAGCTGTTTTTT.

The V and J genes are TRBV2 and TRBJ1-2; D is perhaps TRBD1 (6 bases). Germline V gene data show CDR1 as SNHLY and CDR2 as FYNNEI. CDR3 length: 14 amino acids. Trimming left V 2 bases short and J 4 bases short, with 11 bases between. DNA for the CDR3: TGTGCCAGCAGTGAATCAATAGGGGGCTATGGCTACACCTTC. Protein product: CASSESIGGYGYTF.

The chain carries TRBV18 and TRBJ2-3; D unclear. The V and J ends lost 2 bases and 4 bases respectively, with 16 bases between them. Germline-derived CDR1 and CDR2 are KGHSH and LQKENI. The CDR3 runs 16 residues. Here the CDR3 reads CASSPVIGMLPDTQYF. CDR3 DNA: TGTGCCAGCTCACCAGTTATAGGGATGTTGCCAGATACGCAGTATTTT.

The V gene is TRBV5-1, the J gene TRBJ1-2; D unresolved. V was shortened by 0 bases and J by 3 bases, with 15 bases between the two germline ends. CDR1 SGHRS and CDR2 YFSETQ come from the germline V gene. This CDR3 spans 16 amino acids. The CDR3 sequence: CASSLGTSTSDYGYTF. DNA for the CDR3: TGCGCCAGCAGCTTGGGGACCTCCACCTCAGACTATGGCTACACCTTC.

The chain has TRBV6-1 and TRBJ2-7; 7 nucleotides match TRBD2. The CDR3 runs 12 residues. Unmatched junction bases numbered 11, after V lost 6 bases and J lost 12 bases. Germline CDR1 is MNHNS and CDR2 is SASEGT. The CDR3 nucleotides are TGTGCCAGCAGGCAAAGCCCGGGAGGACCGTACTTC. It translates to CASRQSPGGPYF.

This clone appeared once. The chain has TRBV7-2 and TRBJ1-5; 7 nucleotides line up with TRBD1. J gave up 3 bases and V 3 bases, and 2 bases lay outside the gene matches. CDR1 and CDR2 from the germline V gene are SGHTA and FQGNSA. The CDR3 consists of 14 residues. CDR3 in DNA: TGTGCCAGCAGCTTCACAGGGGACAATCAGCCCCAGCATTTT. Its protein product is CASSFTGDNQPQHF.

The chain combines TRBV7-2 with TRBJ2-7; the match to TRBD2 covers 7 bases. The germline V gene has CDR1 SGHTA and CDR2 FQGNSA. The CDR3 is 15 residues long. J was trimmed by 6 bases and V by 4 bases; bases with no gene match: 12. CDR3 nucleotides: TGTGCCAGCAGCTCCTCCGGCAGGACTAGTGGCGAGCAGTACTTC. This codes for CASSSSGRTSGEQYF.

This chain joins TRBV9 and TRBJ2-7; 7 bases map to TRBD2. This CDR3 region has 15 residues. Per the germline V gene, CDR1 is SGDLS and CDR2 is YYNGEE. V lost 0 bases, J lost 2 bases, and 5 bases stayed unmatched. CDR3 region: CASSVEAGRAYEQYF. The CDR3 nucleotides are TGTGCCAGCAGCGTAGAAGCAGGGAGGGCCTACGAGCAGTACTTC.

V and J are TRBV6-6 and TRBJ2-7; D unresolved. Germline lookup yields CDR1 MNHNY and CDR2 SVGAGI (reference sequence). V was clipped by 5 bases and J by 7 bases, with 9 bases between them. CDR3 length equals 11 residues. The CDR3 is CASSPAQEQYF. CDR3 sequence (DNA): TGTGCCAGCAGTCCCGCACAAGAGCAGTACTTC.

As concerns this clone: This same CDR3 is encoded by further DNA sequences in the sample. The chain joins TRBV6-1 to TRBJ1-1; TRBD1 matches at 8 bases. This CDR3 has 14 residues. Germline values: CDR1 MNHNS, CDR2 SASEGT. J gave up 5 bases and V 5 bases, and 7 bases lay outside the gene matches. In DNA form, the CDR3 reads TGTGCCAGCAGTTCCGGACAGGGAGGTACTGAAGCTTTCTTT. It specifies CASSSGQGGTEAFF.

This chain joins TRBV5-6 and TRBJ2-1; TRBD2 matches 9 bases. Per the germline V gene, CDR1 is SGHDT and CDR2 is YYEEEE. There are 16 residues in the CDR3. Trimming took 5 bases from V and 7 from J; bases not matched to a gene: 13. The CDR3 DNA sequence: TGTGCCAGCAGTTTCCAATGGTCTAGCGGGAAGAATGAGCAGTTCTTC. It encodes CASSFQWSSGKNEQFF.

This rearrangement joins TRBV28 to TRBJ1-6, with D unresolved. CDR1 and CDR2 (germline): MDHEN, SYDVKM. The CDR3 has 13 amino acids. Trimming left V 7 bases short and J 10 bases short, with 14 bases between. The CDR3: CASIRNLGSPLHF. The CDR3 DNA follows: TGTGCCAGCATAAGGAATCTTGGATCACCCCTCCACTTT.

V and J are TRBV30 and TRBJ1-6; maybe TRBD1 (5 bases). There are 14 residues in the CDR3. Between the trimmed V and J ends, which lost 4 bases and 7 bases, there was a span of 14 bases. Germline CDR1 is GTSNPN and CDR2 is SVGIG (reference sequence). For the CDR3, the DNA is TGTGCCTGGATGGTGCAGGGAACGAATTCACCCCTCCACTTT. This gives the protein CAWMVQGTNSPLHF.

V is TRBV7-8 and J is TRBJ1-1, with D uncertain. Trimming pared 5 bases from V and 2 bases from J, leaving 15 bases between. Germline V gene sequence: CDR1 SGHVS, CDR2 FQNEAQ. The CDR3 runs to 15 residues. The chain's CDR3 is CASSPLDGKNTEAFF. The CDR3 DNA is TGTGCCAGCAGCCCATTGGACGGGAAAAACACTGAAGCTTTCTTT.

V gene TRBV18 combines with J gene TRBJ1-2; 12 bases align to TRBD1. J gave up 6 bases and V 4 bases, and 18 bases lay outside the gene matches. The CDR3 is 19 residues long. Germline CDR1 is KGHSH and CDR2 is LQKENI. The CDR3 nucleotides read TGTGCCAGCTCACAATCGTTAGATAACCGGGACAGGGGGCGGAATGGCTACACCTTC. Protein sequence: CASSQSLDNRDRGRNGYTF.